Below, 27 T cell receptor beta chains from the same sample are listed, as sequenced in a study of glioma-infiltrating T cells after dendritic cell vaccination (dated by TCRdb to between 2015 and 2016). This specimen's time point label, per the study, means: after dendritic cell vaccination, including at tumor progression/relapse. Library preparation employed the immunoSEQ multiplex PCR assay. TCRdb provides this immuneACCESS table in a form limited to in-frame rearrangements. Some clones are lacking; in checked studies, under half of them reflect an unresolved V gene, and why the rest are absent is not known. Across this sample there are about 99,000 clones, with over 80% seen only once. The ten largest account for approximately 5.4% of the sample. The material sequenced was blood, taken after dendritic cell vaccination. These receptors were collected from a human donor with glioblastoma.

The chain combines TRBV19 with TRBJ1-1; D unclear. The V gene's germline CDR1 is LNHDA and CDR2 SQIVND (reference sequence). V dropped 6 bases and J dropped 8 bases, with 16 bases sitting between them. The CDR3 runs 13 residues. The CDR3 DNA follows: TGTGCCAGTAGCCCGTCAGGCGTTTCGGAAGCTTTCTTT. This encodes CASSPSGVSEAFF.

This clone was observed a single time. This chain joins TRBV5-1 and TRBJ2-7; TRBD2 agrees at 7 bases. This CDR3 spans 12 amino acids. The V gene end was trimmed by 4 bases and the J gene end by 2 bases; junction bases not matched to a gene: 0. CDR1 and CDR2 from the germline V gene are SGHRS and YFSETQ. This CDR3 is CASSGRAYEQYF. CDR3 in DNA: TGCGCCAGCAGCGGGAGGGCCTACGAGCAGTACTTC.

This clone was recorded a few times. The V call is TRBV10-3, the J call TRBJ1-2, with 7 bases that match TRBD1. Per the germline V gene, CDR1 is ENHRY and CDR2 is SYGVKD. The CDR3 length is 16 residues. After removal of 6 bases from V and 4 bases from J, the junction contained 14 bases not matched to a gene. CDR3 amino acids: CAISSLTGSWGYGYTF. As DNA, the CDR3 is TGTGCCATCAGCTCTCTGACAGGGTCGTGGGGCTATGGCTACACCTTC.

This sequence joins TRBV2 and TRBJ1-2; 7 bases match TRBD1. The CDR3 has 16 residues. J was trimmed by 0 bases and V by 2 bases; bases with no gene match: 6. The germline CDR1 and CDR2 sequences are SNHLY and FYNNEI. The chain's CDR3 is CASSEWGQIANYGYTF. In DNA form, the CDR3 reads TGTGCCAGCAGTGAATGGGGACAGATCGCTAACTATGGCTACACCTTC.

The chain uses TRBV30 and TRBJ1-2; no firm D call. The germline CDR1 and CDR2 sequences are GTSNPN and SVGIG (reference sequence). This CDR3 has 14 amino acids. Trimming took off 2 bases at V and 8 bases at J, with 18 bases between the two ends. CDR3 coding DNA: TGTGCCTGGAGTAGAGACCACTACGGGAAAGGCTACACCTTC. Translated, it gives CAWSRDHYGKGYTF.

This clone has just a few counts. The genes are TRBV4-1 and TRBJ1-4; D is possibly TRBD1 (6 bases). The CDR3 is 19 residues long. Germline lookup yields CDR1 MGHRA and CDR2 YSYEKL. Trimming took 0 bases from V and 10 from J, leaving 27 bases between them. Here the CDR3 DNA reads TGCGCCAGCAGCCAAGAGTCGCCGTTGACAGGCCTCCCTGGGGGAAAACTGTTTTTT. Protein product: CASSQESPLTGLPGGKLFF.

The rearrangement links TRBV29-1 to TRBJ1-3, with D perhaps matching TRBD1 (6 bases). The CDR3 consists of 14 residues. CDR1 and CDR2 (germline): SQVTM, ANQGSEA. V dropped 4 bases and J dropped 0 bases, with 10 bases sitting between them. CDR3 residues: CSVGDIVSGNTIYF. The CDR3 bases are TGCAGCGTTGGGGACATCGTCTCTGGAAACACCATATATTTT.

The chain links TRBV10-2 to TRBJ1-5; D possibly corresponds to TRBD1 (5 bases). This CDR3 has 14 residues. Per germline, CDR1 WSHSY and CDR2 SAAADI. V was cut by 4 bases and J by 7 bases, with 14 bases left in between. The DNA for the CDR3 is TGCGCCAGCAGTGGAACAGGAACCGAGCAGCCCCAGCATTTT. It yields the protein CASSGTGTEQPQHF.

This chain connects TRBV28 to TRBJ2-1; 8 nucleotides align to TRBD1. Germline CDR1 and CDR2: MDHEN and SYDVKM. The CDR3 has 15 amino acids. V trimming: 3 bases; J trimming: 4 bases; junction bases outside the gene matches: 5. CDR3 nucleotide sequence: TGTGCCAGCAGTTTCAGGGGGCTAGGTTACAATGAGCAGTTCTTC. Its translation: CASSFRGLGYNEQFF. Supplemented by reference TRBV28 and TRBJ2-1, the full variable domain reads DVKVTQSSRYLVKRTGEKVFLECVQDMDHENMFWYRQDPGLGLRLIYFSYDVKMKEKGDIPEGYSVSREKKERFSLILESASTNQTSMYLCASSFRGLGYNEQFFGPGTRLTVL.

The J gene is TRBJ2-7, the V gene TRBV19; 8 bases are a match to TRBD1. V lost 3 bases and J lost 0; bases outside the gene matches: 1. CDR1 LNHDA and CDR2 SQIVND come from the germline V gene (reference sequence). There are 14 residues in the CDR3. The CDR3 nucleotides are TGTGCCAGTAGTATGCAGGGGGCCTCCTACGAGCAGTACTTC. It yields the protein CASSMQGASYEQYF.

The rearrangement uses TRBV2 and TRBJ1-1, with 9 nucleotides matching TRBD1. Germline V gene data show CDR1 as SNHLY and CDR2 as FYNNEI. The CDR3 consists of 14 residues. J was trimmed by 3 bases and V by 6 bases; bases with no gene match: 5. The CDR3 sequence: CASRDRTGDTEAFF. In DNA, the CDR3 is TGTGCCAGCAGGGACCGGACAGGGGACACTGAAGCTTTCTTT.

V and J are TRBV6-6 and TRBJ1-1; 7 bases fit TRBD1. In germline, CDR1 is MNHNY, CDR2 SVGAGI (reference sequence). The CDR3 spans 14 residues. Trimming at V came to 10 bases and at J to 5 bases, leaving 13 bases not matched to a gene. The CDR3 here is CATSLQGRSTEAFF. CDR3 coding DNA: TGTGCCACCTCTCTACAGGGGAGGTCGACTGAAGCTTTCTTT.

V gene TRBV2 combines with J gene TRBJ2-1; 13 bases are a match to TRBD2. CDR1 and CDR2 (germline): SNHLY, FYNNEI. The V gene end was trimmed by 8 bases and the J gene end by 7 bases; junction bases not matched to a gene: 5. The length of the CDR3 is 14 residues. CDR3 in amino acids: CASELAGGLNEQFF. CDR3 bases: TGTGCCAGCGAACTAGCGGGGGGGTTAAATGAGCAGTTCTTC.

The rearrangement links TRBV2 to TRBJ2-7, with D tentatively TRBD1 (7 bases). The V and J ends lost 4 bases and 0 bases respectively, with 13 bases between them. This CDR3 has 15 residues. Germline CDR1 reads SNHLY; CDR2 reads FYNNEI. In DNA form, the CDR3 reads TGTGCCAGCAGTGTCCGGCAGGGGGGCTCCTACGAGCAGTACTTC. Translating it yields CASSVRQGGSYEQYF.

The J gene is TRBJ2-2, the V gene TRBV19; D gene ambiguous. CDR1 and CDR2 (germline): LNHDA, SQIVND (reference sequence). The CDR3 loop spans 16 amino acids. V was trimmed by 6 bases and J by 0 bases, leaving 14 bases between them. This CDR3 reads CASRHRHWPNTGELFF. The CDR3, as DNA: TGTGCCAGTAGACACCGACATTGGCCGAACACCGGGGAGCTGTTTTTT.

The CDR3 here is CASSFGTFGGLFF. The DNA of the CDR3 is TGTGCCAGCAGCTTTGGGACATTTGGCGGACTGTTTTTT. The rearrangement uses TRBV5-6 and TRBJ1-4; a possible D gene is TRBD1 (6 bases). CDR3 length: 13 amino acids. Germline V gene data show CDR1 as SGHDT and CDR2 as YYEEEE. V dropped 2 bases and J dropped 13 bases, with 15 bases sitting between them.

This rearrangement joins TRBV27 to TRBJ1-1, with TRBD1 matching 7 bases. Germline trimming cut 6 bases from V and 8 bases from J; bases unmatched to any gene: 12. Germline CDR1 is MNHEY and CDR2 is SMNVEV (reference sequence). The CDR3 runs to 14 residues. The CDR3 is CASRPQGVSYEAFF. CDR3 coding DNA: TGTGCCAGCAGACCCCAGGGGGTGAGCTACGAAGCTTTCTTT.

This CDR3 is CASSVSGSTDEQFF. The CDR3 nucleotides are TGTGCCAGCAGTGTAAGCGGGAGTACGGATGAGCAGTTCTTC. The genes are TRBV2 and TRBJ2-1; 8 bases match TRBD2. The CDR3 sequence is 14 residues long. V was pared by 4 bases and J by 8 bases, with 7 bases of the junction left unmatched. Germline V gene data show CDR1 as SNHLY and CDR2 as FYNNEI.

The chain is built from TRBV7-8 and TRBJ2-3; TRBD2 matches 9 bases. V dropped 1 base and J dropped 4; count of bases not matched to a gene: 12. Per germline, CDR1 SGHVS and CDR2 FQNEAQ. The CDR3 has 18 residues. This CDR3 reads CASSLGRVGGGASDTQYF. The CDR3 DNA is TGTGCCAGCAGCTTAGGCCGAGTTGGCGGGGGGGCATCAGATACGCAGTATTTT.

The chain recombines TRBV7-8 with TRBJ2-7; D remains unclear. CDR1 is SGHVS, CDR2 FQNEAQ, per germline. The CDR3 contains 14 residues. The germline V and J ends were trimmed by 1 base and 0 bases, with 7 bases remaining between them. The CDR3 sequence is CASSLGWSSYEQYF. The CDR3 nucleotides are TGTGCCAGCAGCTTAGGGTGGAGCTCCTACGAGCAGTACTTC.

This sequence joins TRBV28 and TRBJ1-1, with D unresolved. V dropped 4 bases and J dropped 5 bases, with 20 bases sitting between them. Germline values: CDR1 MDHEN, CDR2 SYDVKM. CDR3 length: 16 residues. The chain's CDR3 is CASSSQPRAPDTEAFF. In DNA, the CDR3 is TGTGCCAGCAGTTCCCAACCGAGGGCGCCAGATACTGAAGCTTTCTTT.

The chain joins TRBV4-1 to TRBJ2-3; TRBD2 matches at 14 bases. Germline values: CDR1 MGHRA, CDR2 YSYEKL. CDR3 length: 18 amino acids. With 4 bases clipped from V and 1 base from J, the junction kept 7 bases outside the gene matches. This CDR3 is CASSLDSGLAGGTDTQYF. CDR3 DNA sequence: TGCGCCAGCAGCCTAGATTCGGGACTAGCGGGGGGCACAGATACGCAGTATTTT.

The V and J genes are TRBV7-8 and TRBJ2-3, with 10 bases lining up with TRBD2. The junction had 12 bases not matched to a gene; V was cut back by 3 bases and J by 0 bases. Germline CDR1 SGHVS, CDR2 FQNEAQ. CDR3 length: 19 amino acids. The DNA of the CDR3 is TGTGCCAGCAGCTTGAGAGTTCTAGCGGGGGCCATCAGCACAGATACGCAGTATTTT. As protein: CASSLRVLAGAISTDTQYF.

The V and J genes are TRBV10-2 and TRBJ2-5; no definite D call. The CDR3 has 12 residues. V lost 3 bases, J lost 2 bases, and 4 bases lay in between. Germline V gene sequence: CDR1 WSHSY, CDR2 SAAADI. The CDR3 is CASSEQQETQYF. The CDR3 nucleotides are TGCGCCAGCAGTGAACAGCAAGAGACCCAGTACTTC.

This clone was seen a few times. The chain couples TRBV15 to TRBJ2-1, with 9 bases fitting TRBD2. CDR3 size: 18 residues. J was trimmed by 1 base and V by 5 bases; bases with no gene match: 12. CDR1 LNHNV and CDR2 YYDKDF come from the germline V gene (reference sequence). The CDR3 sequence is CATSPRFSGSLSYNEQFF. The CDR3 DNA sequence: TGTGCCACCAGCCCCCGGTTTAGCGGGAGCCTTTCCTACAATGAGCAGTTCTTC.

V and J are TRBV4-2 and TRBJ2-2; TRBD2 aligns across 10 bases. Germline lookup yields CDR1 LGHNA and CDR2 YNFKEQ. The CDR3 consists of 17 residues. Trimming took 0 bases from V and 7 from J; bases not matched to a gene: 8. DNA of the CDR3: TGTGCCAGCAGCCAAGAAGGAGGGACTAGCGATAACGGGGAGCTGTTTTTT. It is translated as CASSQEGGTSDNGELFF.

The table lists this clone with a few counts. The CDR3 sequence: CASSLNSGGQGDTQYF. In nucleotides, the CDR3 is TGTGCCAGCAGCTTGAATAGCGGGGGGCAAGGAGATACGCAGTATTTT. The rearrangement links TRBV7-2 to TRBJ2-3, with TRBD2 matching 10 bases. This CDR3 is 16 amino acids long. Looked up from germline, CDR1 is SGHTA and CDR2 is FQGNSA. The ends lost 3 bases at V and 5 bases at J; junction bases unmatched: 8.